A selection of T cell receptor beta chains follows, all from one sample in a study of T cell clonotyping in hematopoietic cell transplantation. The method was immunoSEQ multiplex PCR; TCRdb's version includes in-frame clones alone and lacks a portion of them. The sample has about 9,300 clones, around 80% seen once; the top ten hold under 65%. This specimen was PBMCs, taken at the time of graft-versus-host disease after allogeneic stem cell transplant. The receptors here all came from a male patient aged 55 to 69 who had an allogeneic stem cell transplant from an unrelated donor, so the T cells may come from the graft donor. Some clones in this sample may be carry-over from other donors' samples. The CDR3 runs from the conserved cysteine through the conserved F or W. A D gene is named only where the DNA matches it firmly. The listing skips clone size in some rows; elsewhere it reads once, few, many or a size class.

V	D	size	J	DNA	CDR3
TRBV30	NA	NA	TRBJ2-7	TGTGCCTGGAGTTTAATAGTGGGGGGAGGTCTGCACTACGAGCAGTACTTC	CAWSLIVGGGLHYEQYF
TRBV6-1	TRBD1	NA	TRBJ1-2	TGTGCCAGCAGCCCAGGGGGCGACTATGGCTACACCTTC	CASSPGGDYGYTF
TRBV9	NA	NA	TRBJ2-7	TGTGCCAGCAGCGTAGTGGGGGCGGGAGAGCAGTACTTC	CASSVVGAGEQYF
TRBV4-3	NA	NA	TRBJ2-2	TGCGCCAGCAGCCAAGATCGGTCGGGGACATACACCGGGGAGCTGTTTTTT	CASSQDRSGTYTGELFF
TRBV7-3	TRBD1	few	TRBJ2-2	TGTGCCAGCAGCGCAACAGGGGGCGTGAACACCGGGGAGCTGTTTTTT	CASSATGGVNTGELFF
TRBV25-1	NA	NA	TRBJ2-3	TGTGCCAGCAAGGAAGGGGTGGGTACAGATACGCAGTATTTT	CASKEGVGTDTQYF
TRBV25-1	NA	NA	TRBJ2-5	TGTGCCAGCAGTGAGCCCGGACGGGGGGCACCGGGAGAGACCCAGTACTTC	CASSEPGRGAPGETQYF
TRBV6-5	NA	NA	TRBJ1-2	TGTGCCAGCATCTCCGCCGGGGATAACTATGGCTACACCTTC	CASISAGDNYGYTF
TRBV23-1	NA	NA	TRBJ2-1	TGCGCCAGCAGTCAATCGGCAGGGGCCAATGAGCAGTTCTTC	CASSQSAGANEQFF
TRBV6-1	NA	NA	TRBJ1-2	TGTGCCAGCAGTGAAATGCAATCAAACTATGGCTACACCTTC	CASSEMQSNYGYTF
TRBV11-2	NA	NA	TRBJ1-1	TGTGCCAGCAGCTGGACGGAGGGGTCTGAAGCTTTCTTT	CASSWTEGSEAFF
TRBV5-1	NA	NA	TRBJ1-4	TGCGCCAGCAGCTTGGCTCCGTTAACTAATGAAAAACTGTTTTTT	CASSLAPLTNEKLFF
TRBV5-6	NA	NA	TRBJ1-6	TGTGCCAGCAGCTTGGGAGGGATCTCTAATTCACCCCTCCACTTT	CASSLGGISNSPLHF
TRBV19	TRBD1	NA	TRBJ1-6	TGTGCCAGTAGTATCGGGACAGGGCACTCACCCCTCCACTTT	CASSIGTGHSPLHF
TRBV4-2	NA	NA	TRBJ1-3	TGTGCCAGCAGCGGGACACTCTCTGGAAACACCATATATTTT	CASSGTLSGNTIYF
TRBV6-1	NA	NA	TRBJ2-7	TGTGCCAGCAGTGAATTAACGTGGGGCGGCATCGAGCAGTACTTC	CASSELTWGGIEQYF
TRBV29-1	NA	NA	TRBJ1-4	TGCAGCGGGGATGGTGGGGGATCTAATGAAAAACTGTTTTTT	CSGDGGGSNEKLFF
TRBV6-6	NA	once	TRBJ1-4	TGTGCCAGCAGTTACGAGGGACCTAATGAAAAACTGTTTTTT	CASSYEGPNEKLFF
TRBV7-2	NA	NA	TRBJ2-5	TGTGCCAGCAGCTTCGACACTGAAGAGACCCAGTACTTC	CASSFDTEETQYF
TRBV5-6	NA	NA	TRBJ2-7	TGTGCCAGCAGCGGACCGCGCTACGAGCAGTACTTC	CASSGPRYEQYF
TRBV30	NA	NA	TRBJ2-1	TGTGCCTGGGGTACGGGGCGGAGTGAGCAGTTCTTC	CAWGTGRSEQFF
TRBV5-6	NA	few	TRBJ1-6	TGTGCCAGCAGCTTGAGGCAGAGCTCCTATAATTCACCCCTCCACTTT	CASSLRQSSYNSPLHF
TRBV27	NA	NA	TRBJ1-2	TGTGCCAGCAGTAACCGTGAAGGAGCCTATGGCTACACCTTC	CASSNREGAYGYTF
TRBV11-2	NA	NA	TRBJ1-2	TGTGCCAGCAGCCTTAACGGGGTTCTTAACTATGGCTACACCTTC	CASSLNGVLNYGYTF
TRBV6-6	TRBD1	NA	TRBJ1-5	TGTGCCAGCAGATTTAGGACAGGGGGTGGTCAGCCCCAGCATTTT	CASRFRTGGGQPQHF
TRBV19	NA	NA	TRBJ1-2	TGTGCCAGTAGCCCAAGAACCCATGGCTACACCTTC	CASSPRTHGYTF
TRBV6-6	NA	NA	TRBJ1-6	TGTGCCGCCTCAATTTCAGGCGGTTCACCCCTCCACTTT	CAASISGGSPLHF
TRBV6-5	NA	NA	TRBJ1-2	TGTGCCAGCAGGGCCGGGCTTTCCTTCGGGTACACCTTC	CASRAGLSFGYTF
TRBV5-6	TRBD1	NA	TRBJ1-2	TGTGCCAGCAGCACCACAGGGGGAGGCTATGGCTACACCTTC	CASSTTGGGYGYTF
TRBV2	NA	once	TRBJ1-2	TGTGCCAGCAGCCGACAGAGCTATGGCTACACCTTC	CASSRQSYGYTF
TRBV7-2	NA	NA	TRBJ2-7	TGTGCCAGCAGAACCGGGACGGACCTTTCCTACGAGCAGTACTTC	CASRTGTDLSYEQYF
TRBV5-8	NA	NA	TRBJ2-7	TGTGCCAGCAGCTTGGAGTCCTACGAGCAGTACTTC	CASSLESYEQYF
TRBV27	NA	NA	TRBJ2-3	TGTGCCAGCAGTACAACTAGCACAGATACGCAGTATTTT	CASSTTSTDTQYF
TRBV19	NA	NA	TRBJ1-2	TGTGCCAGTAAGCCGGGACCTAACTATGGCTACACCTTC	CASKPGPNYGYTF
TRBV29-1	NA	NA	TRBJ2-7	TGCAGCGTTGAACTCGGGAACGAGCAGTACTTC	CSVELGNEQYF
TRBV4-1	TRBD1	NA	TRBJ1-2	TGCGCCAGCAGCCAAGTAGCAGGGGGATGGAGTGGCTACACCTTC	CASSQVAGGWSGYTF
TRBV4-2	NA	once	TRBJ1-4	TGTGCCAGCAGACAGGGAACAACTAATGAAAAACTGTTTTTT	CASRQGTTNEKLFF
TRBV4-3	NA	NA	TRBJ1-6	TGCGCCAGCAGCCAAGATCACATCGGAAGGAATTCACCCCTCCACTTT	CASSQDHIGRNSPLHF
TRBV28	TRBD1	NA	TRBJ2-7	TGTGCCAGCAGCAGGACAGGGGGCGTGTCCTACGAGCAGTACTTC	CASSRTGGVSYEQYF
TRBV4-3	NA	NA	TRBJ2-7	TGCGCCAGCAGCCAAGATGAGTTCTACGAGCAGTACTTC	CASSQDEFYEQYF
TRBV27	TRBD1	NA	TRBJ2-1	TGTGCCAGCAGTTTTCGGGACAGGGCCTACAATGAGCAGTTCTTC	CASSFRDRAYNEQFF
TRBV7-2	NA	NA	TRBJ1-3	TGCGCCAGCAGCCCCTCGGGGCGGATCTCTGGAAACACCATATATTTT	CASSPSGRISGNTIYF
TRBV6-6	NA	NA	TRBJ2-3	TGTGCCAGCGGGGGGGCTGAAGATACGCAGTATTTT	CASGGAEDTQYF
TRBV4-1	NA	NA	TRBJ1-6	TGCGCCAGCAGCCAAGTCCCTAGCTCCTATAATTCACCCCTCCACTTT	CASSQVPSSYNSPLHF
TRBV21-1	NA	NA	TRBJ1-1	TGTGCCAGCAGCACCACCAAGAACACTGAAGCTTTCTTT	CASSTTKNTEAFF
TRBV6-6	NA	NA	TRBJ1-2	TGTGCCAGCAGTTACGGGGACGGCTACACCTTC	CASSYGDGYTF
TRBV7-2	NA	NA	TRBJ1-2	TGTGCCAGCAGCGCCCCTCTAGGGTGGGAAAACTATGGCTACACCTTC	CASSAPLGWENYGYTF
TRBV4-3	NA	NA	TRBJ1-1	TGCGCCAGCAGCCAAGAGGGTGGGGGCAGGGGATTAACTGAAGCTTTCTTT	CASSQEGGGRGLTEAFF
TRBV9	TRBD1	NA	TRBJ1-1	TGTGCCAGCAGCGGGGGACAGCTCAACACTGAAGCTTTCTTT	CASSGGQLNTEAFF
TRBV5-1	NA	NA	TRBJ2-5	TGCGCCAGCAGCTTGGGGGCTAGCACGGAGACCCAGTACTTC	CASSLGASTETQYF
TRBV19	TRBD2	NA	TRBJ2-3	TGTGCCAGTAGGAGCGGACTAGCGGGGAACACAGATACGCAGTATTTT	CASRSGLAGNTDTQYF